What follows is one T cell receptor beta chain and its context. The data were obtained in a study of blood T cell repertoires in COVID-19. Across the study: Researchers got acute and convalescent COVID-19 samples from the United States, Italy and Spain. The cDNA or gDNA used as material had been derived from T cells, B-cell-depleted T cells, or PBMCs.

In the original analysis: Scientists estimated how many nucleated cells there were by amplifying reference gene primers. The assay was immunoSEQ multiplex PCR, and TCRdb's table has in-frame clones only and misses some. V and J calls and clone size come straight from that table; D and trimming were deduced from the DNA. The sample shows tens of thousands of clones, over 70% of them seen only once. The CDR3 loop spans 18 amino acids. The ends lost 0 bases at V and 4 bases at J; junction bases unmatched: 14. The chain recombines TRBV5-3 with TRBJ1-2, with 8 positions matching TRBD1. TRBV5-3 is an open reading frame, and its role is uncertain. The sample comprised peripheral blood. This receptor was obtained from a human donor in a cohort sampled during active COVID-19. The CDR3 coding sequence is TGTGCCAGAAGCTTGGCCTTCCTGGACAGGGACATCGTCTATGGCTACACCTTC. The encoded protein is CARSLAFLDRDIVYGYTF.